This TCR beta chain was observed in a study of blood T cell repertoires in COVID-19. Study-wide context: Nucleic acid was either cDNA or gDNA, and it came from T cells, B-cell-depleted T cells, or PBMCs.

Germline V gene data show CDR1 as SGHRS and CDR2 as YFSETQ. This CDR3 spans 14 amino acids. Trimming removed 1 base from V and 8 bases from J, with 12 bases in between. Per the study methods: Amplification of reference gene primers was used by the study to estimate nucleated cell counts. Clones were read by immunoSEQ multiplex PCR, and TCRdb kept only the in-frame ones, dropping some. That table is the source of V, J and clone size, and D and trimming were worked out from the DNA. In the table there are roughly 200,000 clones, about 88% of which are singletons. The clonotype was recovered from a woman aged 30 to 39 with active or convalescent COVID-19. The source material was peripheral blood. This rearrangement joins TRBV5-1 to TRBJ1-4; a weak D match, TRBD1 (5 bases). CDR3 bases: TGCGCCAGCAGCTTGCAGGGTTTGAGCGAAAAACTGTTTTTT. Its translation: CASSLQGLSEKLFF.